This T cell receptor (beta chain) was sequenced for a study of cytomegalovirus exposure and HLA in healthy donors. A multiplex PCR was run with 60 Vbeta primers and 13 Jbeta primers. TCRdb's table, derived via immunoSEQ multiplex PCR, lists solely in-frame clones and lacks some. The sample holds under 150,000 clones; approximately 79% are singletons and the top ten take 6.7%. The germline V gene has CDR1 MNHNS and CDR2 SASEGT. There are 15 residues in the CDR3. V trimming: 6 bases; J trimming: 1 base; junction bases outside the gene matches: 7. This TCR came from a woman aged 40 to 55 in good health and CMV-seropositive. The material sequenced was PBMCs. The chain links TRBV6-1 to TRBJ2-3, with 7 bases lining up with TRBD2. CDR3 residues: CASRGGMGGTDTQYF. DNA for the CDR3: TGTGCCAGCAGGGGAGGGATGGGAGGCACAGATACGCAGTATTTT.